This TCR beta chain appears in the sequencing data of a study of identifying expanded T cells in peripheral blood (dated by TCRdb to the late 2010s). As for the study more broadly: Separate aliquots of the same genomic DNA pool were sequenced to produce technical replicates, and four replicates were compared in pairs.

No immune events, such as infections, were documented for the healthy donors during the collection period. Time-dependent variance in a beta-binomial model of T-cell clone differential abundance was calibrated using healthy-donor blood repertoires as a training cohort. The training cohort comprised ten or so healthy donors, 3 female and 7 male. Donor ages ranged from about 29 to 65 years, with an average of roughly 40 years. Obtained from a commercial supplier, whole blood was collected from each healthy donor at three time points set two to three weeks apart. Genomic DNA was extracted from unsorted whole blood for immunosequencing. The study at large found these results: Across all healthy donors, variance in clone template counts between roughly 2-week samples was found to increase significantly with total template count. The authors expected that biological variance in healthy repertoires might rise further over much longer intervals, such as months to years. Across all healthy-donor time intervals, the beta-binomial model significantly lowered both the number of clones called differentially abundant and the false-positive rate. Approximately 1.2 differentially abundant clones were flagged by the binomial model between technical replicates, whereas about 16 and 20 were flagged over about two weeks and four weeks, respectively.

In the case of this clone: Its antigen has not been determined. Base qualities are not provided; no much larger clone lies one nucleotide away.

TCRbeta CDR3 regions were profiled by bias-controlled multiplex PCR amplification of genomic DNA with the immunoSEQ Assay. In the paper's pipeline: The absolute abundance of each unique TCRbeta CDR3 region was quantified after sequences were collapsed and filtered. Two models were used to test differential abundance: a binomial model (Fisher-equivalent) and a beta-binomial model that adds time-dependent variance fitted from healthy donors. Clones with fewer than 5 combined templates were removed, and differential abundance was called for clones with a Benjamini-Hochberg FDR below 0.01. In the beta-binomial model, variance was expressed as a function of the total template count across the two samples, in the form v = (b*log(k)+a)^2. As stored in TCRdb, this immuneACCESS dataset retains in-frame rearrangements with V and J assigned. A fraction of the clones does not appear; measured against another copy, unresolved V genes explain less than half of the discrepancy, and the remainder lacks a known reason. Clone size and the V and J calls come from that table; the DNA yielded D and trimming. Here the sample has some 100,000 clones; 87% occur a single time. The leading ten clones occupy roughly 15% of the sample.

V loses 3 bases, J loses 0 bases, and the germline ends lie 11 bases apart. Reading from cysteine to phenylalanine, the CDR3 counts 16 amino acids. Only the CDR3 DNA is retained, 48 bases long and in frame from the first base. Taken from the germline V gene (reference sequence), the CDR1 and CDR2 loops are SGHAT and FQDESV. This TCR came from a person aged 18-69 years in good health. The V gene is TRBV11-1 and the J gene is TRBJ2-2; the D gene is perhaps TRBD1, on 6 matching bases. The sequencing sample was made of blood. DNA sequence: TGTGCCAGCAGCTTCTCTCGGACAGCGAACACCGGGGAGCTGTTTTTT. The translation is CASSFSRTANTGELFF.